This TCR beta chain was identified during a study of long-term antiretroviral therapy in people with HIV. Researchers ran immunoSEQ v3.0 at survey level. The table came from immunoSEQ multiplex PCR; TCRdb's copy has only in-frame clones and leaves some out. This sample has some 21,000 clones, with roughly four fifths found just once. Germline V gives CDR1 MNHEY, CDR2 SVGAGI. J gave up 6 bases and V 6 bases, and 6 bases lay outside the gene matches. This CDR3 has 14 amino acids. Treatment for all HIV-infected participants took place in the United States. Before they underwent DNA extraction, samples held about 1-11 million cryopreserved PBMC. General study results and limits: Pre-ART clonal expansion yielded clones that dominated the repertoire at all time points. With ART, diversity went up but was still lower than in transplant donor controls.

This clone was observed once. What it binds is not known. The receptor comes from a woman aged 40 to 50 with HIV. The chain employs TRBV6-5 and TRBJ2-7; 12 bases align to TRBD2. The sequenced sample was unsorted PBMCs, obtained roughly 21 months before starting antiretroviral therapy. CDR3 residues: CASSPLAGGLEQYF. The DNA of the CDR3 is TGTGCCAGCAGCCCCCTAGCGGGAGGGCTCGAGCAGTACTTC.